Below are 21 T cell receptor beta chains sequenced from a single sample in a study of beta chain features in type 1 diabetes. Expressed TCRB transcripts were sequenced after all isolated RNA was converted to cDNA. Here immunoSEQ multiplex PCR was the method, and the copy in TCRdb shows in-frame clones only, minus some. There are fewer than 350,000 clones in the sample; roughly 8% occur only once, and roughly 1% lies in the top ten. Sequencing used central memory CD4+ T cells from blood. Source of these receptors: a woman aged 18-30 years in good health.

This clone has only one observation. The chain couples TRBV7-7 to TRBJ1-6; D remains ambiguous. The CDR3 sequence is 16 residues long. V was pared by 4 bases and J by 7 bases, with 17 bases between. Germline assignment: CDR1 SSHAT and CDR2 FNYEAQ (reference sequence). DNA of the CDR3: TGTGCCAGCAGCTCTAGGCCCCCGCCTTGGAATTCACCCCTCCACTTT. This gives the protein CASSSRPPPWNSPLHF. Complete variable domain (other parts from reference TRBV7-7 and TRBJ1-6): GAGVSQSPRYKVTKRGQDVTLRCDPISSHATLYWYQQALGQGPEFLTYFNYEAQPDKSGLPSDRFSAERPEGSISTLTIQRTEQRDSAMYRCASSSRPPPWNSPLHFGNGTRLTVT.

The chain is built from TRBV7-8 and TRBJ2-3, with D perhaps matching TRBD2 (6 bases). CDR1 SGHVS and CDR2 FQNEAQ come from the germline V gene. Trimming took 6 bases from V and 1 from J, leaving 11 bases between them. This CDR3 spans 14 amino acids. CDR3 protein: CASSPRRGTDTQYF. CDR3 DNA sequence: TGTGCCAGCAGTCCGAGGAGGGGCACAGATACGCAGTATTTT.

The chain couples TRBV15 to TRBJ2-3, with TRBD2 identical over 10 bases. Germline values: CDR1 LNHNV, CDR2 YYDKDF (reference sequence). The CDR3 consists of 15 residues. The V segment lost 9 bases and the J segment 0 bases; nucleotides outside the gene matches: 6. The CDR3 DNA sequence: TGTGCCACGTCACCGGGACTAGCGAGCACAGATACGCAGTATTTT. Protein: CATSPGLASTDTQYF.

V and J are TRBV7-9 and TRBJ2-1; D not resolved. The CDR3 is made up of 17 amino acids. Trimming took off 0 bases at V and 3 bases at J, with 15 bases between the two ends. CDR1 and CDR2 from the germline V gene are SEHNR and FQNEAQ (reference sequence). The CDR3 coding sequence is TGTGCCAGCAGCTTAGCGGGCTCGGCGGATAACTACAATGAGCAGTTCTTC. As protein: CASSLAGSADNYNEQFF. The full variable domain, completed using reference TRBV7-9 and TRBJ2-1, is DTGVSQNPRHKITKRGQNVTFRCDPISEHNRLYWYRQTLGQGPEFLTYFQNEAQLEKSRLLSDRFSAERPKGSFSTLEIQRTEQGDSAMYLCASSLAGSADNYNEQFFGPGTRLTVL.

The genes are TRBV29-1 and TRBJ2-4, with D maybe TRBD2 (6 bases). V gave up 7 bases and J gave up 9 bases, with 19 bases separating them. This CDR3 contains 13 residues. Germline CDR1 is SQVTM and CDR2 is ANQGSEA. DNA of the CDR3: TGCAGCGCGGGGGAAGGGGTTCCCCCCATTCAGTACTTC. It translates to CSAGEGVPPIQYF.

This clone was observed at least ten times. The chain combines TRBV7-3 with TRBJ1-1; TRBD1 might be the D (6 bases). Germline V gene sequence: CDR1 SGHTA, CDR2 FQGTGA. V was cut by 4 bases and J by 5 bases, with 14 bases left in between. This CDR3 is built from 14 residues. In DNA, the CDR3 is TGTGCCAGCAGCTCGTGGACAGTAGCGACTGAAGCTTTCTTT. It translates to CASSSWTVATEAFF.

V is TRBV6-6 and J is TRBJ2-1, with D tentatively TRBD2 (5 bases). This CDR3 has 13 amino acids. CDR1 MNHNY and CDR2 SVGAGI come from the germline V gene (reference sequence). Trimming stripped 2 bases from V and 15 bases from J, with 17 bases between. The CDR3 DNA reads as TGTGCCAGCAGTTACAGCACTAGTTCTGGACGGTTCTTC. Amino acid sequence: CASSYSTSSGRFF.

The chain joins TRBV7-2 to TRBJ1-1, with 8 bases fitting TRBD1. The CDR3 length is 14 residues. CDR1 is SGHTA, CDR2 FQGNSA, per germline. V gave up 5 bases and J gave up 4 bases; unmatched junction bases: 6. CDR3 region: CASSAHRGVTEAFF. CDR3 coding DNA: TGTGCCAGCAGCGCTCACAGGGGGGTCACTGAAGCTTTCTTT.

The chain links TRBV2 to TRBJ2-3; TRBD1 matches at 7 bases. The J segment lost 4 bases and the V segment lost 8 bases, leaving 12 bases of the junction unmatched. Per germline, CDR1 SNHLY and CDR2 FYNNEI. This CDR3 has 15 amino acids. The CDR3 coding sequence is TGTGCCAGCCGGCAACAGGGGTTGAAGGCAGATACGCAGTATTTT. It translates to CASRQQGLKADTQYF.

This rearrangement joins TRBV7-2 to TRBJ2-4; 8 bases agree with TRBD2. There are 17 residues in the CDR3. Germline lookup yields CDR1 SGHTA and CDR2 FQGNSA. V was pared by 6 bases and J by 7 bases, with 17 bases of the junction left unmatched. The CDR3 is CASSSVLGGGAGNIQYF. CDR3 DNA sequence: TGTGCCAGCAGTAGCGTCCTCGGGGGGGGCGCCGGGAACATTCAGTACTTC.

The gene calls are TRBV6-6 and TRBJ1-5, with TRBD1 as a possible D gene (5 bases). V lost 6 bases, J lost 6 bases, and 15 bases lay in between. The CDR3 totals 14 residues. Per the germline V gene, CDR1 is MNHNY and CDR2 is SVGAGI (reference sequence). CDR3 residues: CASSPRGESQPQHF. The CDR3 DNA reads as TGTGCCAGCAGCCCCAGAGGGGAGAGTCAGCCCCAGCATTTT.

V usage is TRBV6-5 and J usage is TRBJ2-1; D might be TRBD1 (6 bases). V lost 2 bases to trimming and J lost 9 bases, with 14 bases between them. Germline V lookup: CDR1 MNHEY, CDR2 SVGAGI. The CDR3 extends over 14 amino acids. CDR3 bases: TGTGCCAGCAGTTACCTAACAGGGCAGGGTGAGCAGTTCTTC. Encoded protein: CASSYLTGQGEQFF.

V gene TRBV14 combines with J gene TRBJ2-7; perhaps TRBD2 as D (6 bases). Per germline, CDR1 SGHDN and CDR2 FVKESK. V was shortened by 4 bases and J by 2 bases, with 9 bases between the two germline ends. The CDR3 runs 13 residues. The CDR3 sequence is CASSRGGTYEQYF. The DNA of the CDR3 is TGTGCCAGCAGCCGTGGGGGGACCTACGAGCAGTACTTC.

V gene TRBV2 combines with J gene TRBJ1-2; possible D gene TRBD1, 5 bases. The CDR3 runs to 14 residues. The germline gives CDR1 SNHLY, CDR2 FYNNEI. V shed 8 bases and J shed 7 bases, with 20 bases lying between them. In nucleotides, the CDR3 is TGTGCCAGCGTCAAGGGGCAGGGAAGGTTTGGCTACACCTTC. Its protein is CASVKGQGRFGYTF.

The rearrangement joins TRBV4-2 to TRBJ2-3; D gene ambiguous. This CDR3 is built from 13 residues. Trimming removed 1 base from V and 6 bases from J, with 8 bases in between. Germline V gene sequence: CDR1 LGHNA, CDR2 YNFKEQ. The CDR3 DNA follows: TGTGCCAGCAGCCAAGTGATGGCCGATACGCAGTATTTT. Amino acids: CASSQVMADTQYF.

This clone was counted only a few times. The chain couples TRBV4-3 to TRBJ2-1; TRBD2 matches at 8 bases. The CDR3 is 15 residues long. From germline, CDR1 is LGHNA and CDR2 YSLEER. J gave up 9 bases and V 4 bases, and 11 bases lay outside the gene matches. The CDR3 bases are TGCGCCAGCAGCCGTTCGGTAGCGGGAATGAGTGAGCAGTTCTTC. Protein sequence: CASSRSVAGMSEQFF.

V gene TRBV30 combines with J gene TRBJ1-5, with D uncertain. With 0 bases removed from V and 2 bases from J, the gap between germline ends came to 11 bases. The CDR3 has 15 residues. Germline V gene lookup returns CDR1 GTSNPN and CDR2 SVGIG (reference sequence). This CDR3 reads CAWSVVGQRNQPQHF. CDR3 in DNA: TGTGCCTGGAGTGTAGTAGGGCAACGCAATCAGCCCCAGCATTTT.

This clone was counted many times. This rearrangement joins TRBV27 to TRBJ2-7, with 11 bases fitting TRBD2. Trimming at V came to 7 bases and at J to 9 bases, leaving 11 bases not matched to a gene. Germline loops: CDR1 MNHEY, CDR2 SMNVEV (reference sequence). The CDR3 spans 14 residues. The CDR3 region has the DNA TGTGCCAGCACCCAACTAGCGGGAGTTCTCCGGCAGTACTTC. Translation gives CASTQLAGVLRQYF.

V and J are TRBV4-2 and TRBJ2-6; D unresolved. The V gene lost 0 bases and the J gene lost 0 bases, with 6 bases spanning the gap. The CDR3 runs to 16 residues. CDR1 and CDR2 from the germline V gene are LGHNA and YNFKEQ. The CDR3 is CASSQDRSSGANVLTF. CDR3 DNA sequence: TGTGCCAGCAGCCAAGATCGCAGCTCTGGGGCCAACGTCCTGACTTTC.

The chain has TRBV2 and TRBJ1-5; D unclear. V was shortened by 1 base and J by 5 bases, with 9 bases between the two germline ends. The CDR3 runs 14 residues. Germline-derived CDR1 and CDR2 are SNHLY and FYNNEI. The CDR3 DNA follows: TGTGCCAGCAGTGAAGGTGCCCAATATCAGCCCCAGCATTTT. It yields the protein CASSEGAQYQPQHF.

The gene calls are TRBV27 and TRBJ2-7; 7 bases agree with TRBD1. The V and J ends lost 6 bases and 4 bases, in that order; junction bases with no gene match: 12. Germline V gives CDR1 MNHEY, CDR2 SMNVEV (reference sequence). This CDR3 is built from 15 residues. The CDR3 is CASRKNQGTDYEQYF. The DNA for the CDR3 is TGTGCCAGCAGGAAAAATCAAGGGACAGATTACGAGCAGTACTTC.